This record covers a single TCR beta chain. This receptor's antigen is unknown. Qualities for individual bases were not recorded, and no much larger clone is one base off. The data originate from a study of T cells in localized non-small cell lung cancer (dated by TCRdb to 2018 to 2021). Regarding the complete study: Comparing tumors with uninvolved tumor-adjacent lungs, the study looked at the T cell repertoires of approximately 250 patients with early-stage NSCLC. The cohort was made up of roughly 250 treatment-naive NSCLC patients whose localized lung tumors had been resected. The mean age of the NSCLC patients was roughly 63 years, with roughly 120 men and approximately 100 women. Findings and caveats that apply to the study as a whole: Of the top 100 tumor clones, a median of approximately 60 were detected in paired uninvolved adjacent lung; approximately 28 were also among that lung's top 100. Higher T cell density in blood was associated with longer overall survival, whereas higher clonality in adjacent lung was associated with shorter survival. Because multi-region tumor sequencing was not done, intratumor heterogeneity could not be ruled out. Uninvolved tumor-adjacent lung showed the highest T cell clonality, higher than tumor, which suggests more focused antigenic responses in the adjacent lung. Because the study design was exploratory, TCR variables were selected using unadjusted p-values without false-discovery rate correction.

The immunoSEQ Assay was used to sequence TCR beta CDR3 regions from DNA. From the authors' description of their analysis: T cell density was computed as TCR beta template counts normalized to usable DNA estimated by amplifying housekeeping genes. Richness was estimated with the preseqR package, extrapolating to 400,000 templates for PBMC samples and 120,000 templates for tissue samples. Clonality was defined as one minus Pielou's evenness. Differential abundance testing on productive amino-acid clonotypes, with a minimum total count of 5 and an alpha of 0.1, was used to identify tissue-enriched TCRs. Repertoire overlap between compartments was quantified with the Jaccard Index and Morisita Overlap Index. GLIPH clustered TCR beta CDR3s with public tetramer-defined viral CDR3s; viral motifs required at least three viral sequences plus V-gene enrichment. TCRdb limited this immuneACCESS table to in-frame rearrangements with V and J called. A share of clones is missing; checked studies link under half to unresolved V genes, and the rest is unexplained. Clone size and V and J calls were adopted from that table, with D and trimming inferred from the DNA. The sample records some 36,000 clones, 86% of which are singletons. Of the sample, 5% to 6% is held by the ten largest clones.

At diagnosis, peripheral blood, uninvolved tumor-adjacent lung and tumor were collected and were preserved as a mix of fresh-frozen and FFPE material. For TCR repertoire profiling, blood samples were analyzed in the form of peripheral blood mononuclear cells. Trimming costs V 4 bases and J 7 bases, and their ends lie 20 bases apart. CDR1 is given as SGHNT and CDR2 as YYREEE, both from the germline V gene (reference sequence). Including the terminal cysteine and phenylalanine, the CDR3 comprises 15 residues. Here the CDR3 DNA is all that survives: 45 bases in frame from base 1. The source was peripheral blood mononuclear cells, collected before any cancer treatment. The sequence joins TRBV5-4 to TRBJ1-2; TRBD1 might be the D gene, on 6 matching bases. The receptor was isolated from an older male donor with stage II lung adenocarcinoma. In nucleotides, the sequence is TGTGCCAGCAGCAAACAGGGCCTTGTTGAGGGTGGCTACACCTTC. This sequence encodes CASSKQGLVEGGYTF.